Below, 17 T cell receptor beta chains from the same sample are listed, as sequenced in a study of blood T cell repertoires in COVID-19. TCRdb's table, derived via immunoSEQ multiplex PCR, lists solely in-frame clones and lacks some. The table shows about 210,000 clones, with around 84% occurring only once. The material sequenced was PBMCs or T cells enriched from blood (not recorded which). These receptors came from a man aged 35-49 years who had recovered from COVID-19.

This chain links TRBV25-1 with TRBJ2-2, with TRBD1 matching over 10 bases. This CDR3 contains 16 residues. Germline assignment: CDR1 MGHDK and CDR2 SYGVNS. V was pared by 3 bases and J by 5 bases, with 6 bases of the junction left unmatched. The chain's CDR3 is CASSDTGTGVTGELFF. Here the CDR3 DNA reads TGTGCCAGCAGTGACACCGGGACAGGGGTTACCGGGGAGCTGTTTTTT.

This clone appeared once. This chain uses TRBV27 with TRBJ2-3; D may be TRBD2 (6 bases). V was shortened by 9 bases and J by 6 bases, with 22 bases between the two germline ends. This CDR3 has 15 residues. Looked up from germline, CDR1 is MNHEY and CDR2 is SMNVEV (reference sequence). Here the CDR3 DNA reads TGTGCCAGTCGCCCAGGAGGGGCAGCCTCGGATACGCAGTATTTT. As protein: CASRPGGAASDTQYF.

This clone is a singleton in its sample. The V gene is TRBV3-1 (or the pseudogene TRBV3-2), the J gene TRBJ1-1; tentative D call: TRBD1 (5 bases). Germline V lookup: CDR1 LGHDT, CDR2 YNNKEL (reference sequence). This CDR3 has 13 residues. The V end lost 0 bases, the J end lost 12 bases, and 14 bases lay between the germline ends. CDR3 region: CASSQDQGSRTFF. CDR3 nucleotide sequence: TGTGCCAGCAGCCAAGATCAGGGTTCCAGGACTTTCTTT.

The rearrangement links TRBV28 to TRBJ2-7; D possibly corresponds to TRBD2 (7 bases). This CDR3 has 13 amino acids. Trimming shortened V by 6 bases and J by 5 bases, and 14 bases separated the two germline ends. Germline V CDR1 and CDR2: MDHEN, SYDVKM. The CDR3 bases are TGTGCCAGCAGAATGACGGGGGGCCACGAGCAGTACTTC. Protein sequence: CASRMTGGHEQYF.

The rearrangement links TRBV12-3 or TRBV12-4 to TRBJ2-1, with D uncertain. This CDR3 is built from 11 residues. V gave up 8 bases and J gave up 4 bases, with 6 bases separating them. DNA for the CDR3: TGTGCCAGCGAGAGATACAATGAGCAGTTCTTC. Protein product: CASERYNEQFF.

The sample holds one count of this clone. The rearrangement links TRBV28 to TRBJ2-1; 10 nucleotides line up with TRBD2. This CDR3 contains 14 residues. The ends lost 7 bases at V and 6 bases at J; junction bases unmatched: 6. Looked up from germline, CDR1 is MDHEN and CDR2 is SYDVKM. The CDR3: CASTRTSGFNEQFF. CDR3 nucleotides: TGTGCCAGCACTAGGACTAGCGGATTCAATGAGCAGTTCTTC.

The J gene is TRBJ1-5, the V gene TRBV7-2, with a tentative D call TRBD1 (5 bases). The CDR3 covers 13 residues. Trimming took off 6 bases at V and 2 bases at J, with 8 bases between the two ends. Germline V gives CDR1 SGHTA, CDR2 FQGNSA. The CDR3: CASSQGGNQPQHF. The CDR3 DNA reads TGTGCCAGCAGTCAAGGGGGCAATCAGCCCCAGCATTTT. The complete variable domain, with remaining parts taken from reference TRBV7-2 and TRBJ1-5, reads GAGVSQSPSNKVTEKGKDVELRCDPISGHTALYWYRQSLGQGLEFLIYFQGNSAPDKSGLPSDRFSAERTGGSVSTLTIQRTQQEDSAVYLCASSQGGNQPQHFGDGTRLSIL.

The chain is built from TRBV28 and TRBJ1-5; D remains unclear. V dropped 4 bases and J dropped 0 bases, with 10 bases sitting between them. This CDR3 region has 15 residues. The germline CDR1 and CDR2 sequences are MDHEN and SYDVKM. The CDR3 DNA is TGTGCCAGCAGTTCGACGGGAGGTAGCAATCAGCCCCAGCATTTT. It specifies CASSSTGGSNQPQHF.

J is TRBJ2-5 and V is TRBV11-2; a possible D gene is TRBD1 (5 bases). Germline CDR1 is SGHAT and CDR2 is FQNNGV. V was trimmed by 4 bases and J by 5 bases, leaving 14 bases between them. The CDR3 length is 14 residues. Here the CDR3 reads CASSSMQGRETQYF. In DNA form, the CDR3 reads TGTGCCAGCAGCTCGATGCAGGGCCGCGAGACCCAGTACTTC. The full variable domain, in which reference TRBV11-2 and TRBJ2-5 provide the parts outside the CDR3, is EAGVAQSPRYKIIEKRQSVAFWCNPISGHATLYWYQQILGQGPKLLIQFQNNGVVDDSQLPKDRFSAERLKGVDSTLKIQPAKLEDSAVYLCASSSMQGRETQYFGPGTRLLVL.

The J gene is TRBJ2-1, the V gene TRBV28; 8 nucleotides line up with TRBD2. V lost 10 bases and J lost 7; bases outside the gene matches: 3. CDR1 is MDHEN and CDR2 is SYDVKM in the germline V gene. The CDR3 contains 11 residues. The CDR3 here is CATGGVNEQFF. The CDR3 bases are TGTGCCACGGGGGGGGTGAATGAGCAGTTCTTC.

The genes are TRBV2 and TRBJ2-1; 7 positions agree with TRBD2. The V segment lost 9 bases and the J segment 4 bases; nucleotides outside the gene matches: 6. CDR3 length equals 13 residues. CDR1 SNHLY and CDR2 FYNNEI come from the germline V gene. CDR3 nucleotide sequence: TGTGCCAGATCTAGCGGCCAATACAATGAGCAGTTCTTC. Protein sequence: CARSSGQYNEQFF.

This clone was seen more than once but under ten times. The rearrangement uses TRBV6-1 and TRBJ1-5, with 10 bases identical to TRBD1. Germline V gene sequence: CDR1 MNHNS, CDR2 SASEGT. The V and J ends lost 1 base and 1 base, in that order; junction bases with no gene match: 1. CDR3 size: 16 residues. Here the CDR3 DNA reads TGTGCCAGCAGTGAAGTGACAGGGGGCAGCAATCAGCCCCAGCATTTT. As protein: CASSEVTGGSNQPQHF.

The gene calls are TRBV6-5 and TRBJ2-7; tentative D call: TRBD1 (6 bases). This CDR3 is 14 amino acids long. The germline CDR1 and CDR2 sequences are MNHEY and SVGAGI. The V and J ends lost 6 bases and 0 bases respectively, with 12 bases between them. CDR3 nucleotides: TGTGCCAGCAGCTCCAGGACAGTCTCCTACGAGCAGTACTTC. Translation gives CASSSRTVSYEQYF.

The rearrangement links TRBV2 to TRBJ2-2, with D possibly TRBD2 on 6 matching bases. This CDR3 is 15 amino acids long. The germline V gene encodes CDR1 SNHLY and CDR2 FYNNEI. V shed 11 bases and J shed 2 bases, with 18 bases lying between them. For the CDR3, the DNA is TGTGCCTCAGGGCGGAGGGGACCCAACACCGGGGAGCTGTTTTTT. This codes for CASGRRGPNTGELFF.

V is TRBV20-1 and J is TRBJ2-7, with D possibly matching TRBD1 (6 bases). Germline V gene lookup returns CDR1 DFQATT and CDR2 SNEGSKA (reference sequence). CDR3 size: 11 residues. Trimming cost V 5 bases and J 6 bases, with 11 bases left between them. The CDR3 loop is CSAPGVTEQYF. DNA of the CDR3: TGCAGTGCTCCAGGGGTAACCGAGCAGTACTTC.

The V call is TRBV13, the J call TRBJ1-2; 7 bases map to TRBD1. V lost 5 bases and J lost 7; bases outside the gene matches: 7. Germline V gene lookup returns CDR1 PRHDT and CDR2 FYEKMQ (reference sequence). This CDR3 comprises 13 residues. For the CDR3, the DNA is TGTGCCAGCAGCACACAGGGGTTAAGTGGCTACACCTTC. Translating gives CASSTQGLSGYTF.

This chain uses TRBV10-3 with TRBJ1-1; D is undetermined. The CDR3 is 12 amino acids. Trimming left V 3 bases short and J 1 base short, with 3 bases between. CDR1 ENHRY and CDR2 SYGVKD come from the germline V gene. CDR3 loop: CAISDGNTEAFF. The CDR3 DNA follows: TGTGCCATCAGTGACGGGAACACTGAAGCTTTCTTT.